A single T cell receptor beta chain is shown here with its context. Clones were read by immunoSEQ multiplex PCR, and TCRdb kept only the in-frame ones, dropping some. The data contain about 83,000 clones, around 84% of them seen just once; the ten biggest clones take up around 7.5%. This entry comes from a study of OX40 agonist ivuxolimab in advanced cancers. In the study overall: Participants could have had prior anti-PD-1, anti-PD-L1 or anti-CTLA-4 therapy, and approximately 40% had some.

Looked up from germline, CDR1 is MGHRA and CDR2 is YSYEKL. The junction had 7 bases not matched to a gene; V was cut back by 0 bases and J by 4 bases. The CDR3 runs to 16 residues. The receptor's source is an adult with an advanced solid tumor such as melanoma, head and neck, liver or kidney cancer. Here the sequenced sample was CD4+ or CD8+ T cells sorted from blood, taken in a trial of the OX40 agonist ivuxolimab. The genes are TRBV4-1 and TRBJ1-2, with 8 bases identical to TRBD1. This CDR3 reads CASSQDRSGGIYGYTF. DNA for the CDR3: TGCGCCAGCAGCCAAGATAGATCAGGGGGCATCTATGGCTACACCTTC.